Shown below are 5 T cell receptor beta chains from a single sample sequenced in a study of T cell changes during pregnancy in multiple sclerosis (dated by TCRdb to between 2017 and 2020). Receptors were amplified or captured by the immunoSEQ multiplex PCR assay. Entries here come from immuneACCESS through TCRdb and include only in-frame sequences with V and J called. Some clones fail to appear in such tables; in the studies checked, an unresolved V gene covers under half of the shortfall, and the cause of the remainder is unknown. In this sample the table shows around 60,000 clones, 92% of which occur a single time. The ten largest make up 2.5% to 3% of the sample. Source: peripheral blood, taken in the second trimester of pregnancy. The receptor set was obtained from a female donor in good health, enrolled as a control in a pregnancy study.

In DNA, the CDR3 is TGCGCCAGCAGCTTAACCAGGGTAGAGCAGTACTTC. Translated: CASSLTRVEQYF. The gene calls are TRBV5-1 and TRBJ2-7, with a possible D match to TRBD1 (5 bases). Germline V lookup: CDR1 SGHRS, CDR2 YFSETQ. Trimming stripped 2 bases from V and 7 bases from J, with 10 bases between. The CDR3 is made up of 12 amino acids. The full variable domain, in which reference TRBV5-1 and TRBJ2-7 provide the parts outside the CDR3, is KAGVTQTPRYLIKTRGQQVTLSCSPISGHRSVSWYQQTPGQGLQFLFEYFSETQRNKGNFPGRFSGRQFSNSRSEMNVSTLELGDSALYLCASSLTRVEQYFGPGTRLTVT.

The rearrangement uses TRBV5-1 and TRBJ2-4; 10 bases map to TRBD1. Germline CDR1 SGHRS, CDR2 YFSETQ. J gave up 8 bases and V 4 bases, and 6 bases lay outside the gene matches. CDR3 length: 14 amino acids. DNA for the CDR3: TGCGCCAGCAGCCAGACAGGGGGCTGGGACATTCAGTACTTC. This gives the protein CASSQTGGWDIQYF.

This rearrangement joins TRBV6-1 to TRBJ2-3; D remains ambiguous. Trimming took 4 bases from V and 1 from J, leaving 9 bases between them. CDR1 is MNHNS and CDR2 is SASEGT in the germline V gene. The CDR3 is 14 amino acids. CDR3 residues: CASSVRFGTDTQYF. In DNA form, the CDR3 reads TGTGCCAGCAGTGTGCGGTTTGGCACAGATACGCAGTATTTT.

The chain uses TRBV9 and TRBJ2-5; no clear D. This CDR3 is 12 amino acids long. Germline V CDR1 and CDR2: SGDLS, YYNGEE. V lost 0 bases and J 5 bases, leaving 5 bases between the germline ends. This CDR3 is CASSVDEETQYF. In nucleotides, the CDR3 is TGTGCCAGCAGCGTAGATGAGGAGACCCAGTACTTC.

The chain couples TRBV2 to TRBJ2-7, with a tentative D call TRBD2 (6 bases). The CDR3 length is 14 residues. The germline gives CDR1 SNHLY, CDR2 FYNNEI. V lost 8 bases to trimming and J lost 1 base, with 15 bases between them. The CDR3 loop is CASWDFWDSYEQYF. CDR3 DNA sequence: TGTGCCAGCTGGGACTTCTGGGATTCCTACGAGCAGTACTTC.